The next 26 T cell receptor beta chains were all read from a single sample in a study of a mutant IDH1 vaccine in newly diagnosed glioma. TCRdb keeps only in-frame clones here, not all; method: immunoSEQ multiplex PCR. The top ten hold around 2.5% of the sample, which has around 53,000 clones, over 75% seen once. Time point reported: week 11, during vaccination. The investigators gave 300 ug of mutant IDH1 20-mer peptide in each vaccine dose, together with topical imiquimod. Their target antigens are unknown. The sample in question was PBMCs, obtained from a glioma patient whose treatment included an IDH1 peptide vaccine. The source of these receptors is a man aged 45-65 years with glioma.

The chain joins TRBV25-1 to TRBJ1-3, with D maybe TRBD1 (6 bases). The V end was cut by 8 bases, the J end by 4 bases, with 21 bases between. CDR1 is MGHDK, CDR2 SYGVNS, per germline. The CDR3 extends over 16 amino acids. DNA of the CDR3: TGTGCCAGCCAAATAGGACCCGAGACAGGCGGAAACACCATATATTTT. Amino acids: CASQIGPETGGNTIYF.

This chain connects TRBV6-5 to TRBJ1-5, with D hard to call. Trimming shortened V by 6 bases and J by 6 bases, and 12 bases separated the two germline ends. The CDR3 is 13 amino acids. Germline V gene lookup returns CDR1 MNHEY and CDR2 SVGAGI. The DNA for the CDR3 is TGTGCCAGCAGCACGCAACAAGGTCAGCCCCAGCATTTT. This translates into CASSTQQGQPQHF.

The CDR3 sequence: CASSSRALSRAGEQYF. The CDR3 bases are TGTGCCAGCAGCTCTAGAGCCCTTAGCAGGGCTGGGGAGCAGTACTTC. This chain uses TRBV11-1 with TRBJ2-7, with D possibly TRBD1 on 5 matching bases. The V and J ends lost 4 bases and 7 bases respectively, with 23 bases between them. Germline V gives CDR1 SGHAT, CDR2 FQDESV (reference sequence). The length of the CDR3 is 16 residues.

V usage is TRBV7-6 and J usage is TRBJ1-3, with 10 bases lining up with TRBD1. Germline V gene lookup returns CDR1 SGHVS and CDR2 FNYEAQ. The CDR3 consists of 16 residues. Trimming took 5 bases from V and 4 from J; bases not matched to a gene: 8. CDR3 DNA sequence: TGTGCCAGCAGCCCTGCCGGGACAGGGGTCGGAAACACCATATATTTT. Translation gives CASSPAGTGVGNTIYF.

The chain uses TRBV6-6 and TRBJ2-1; D assignment may be TRBD1 or TRBD2 (5 bases each). In germline, CDR1 is MNHNY, CDR2 SVGAGI (reference sequence). The CDR3 totals 16 residues. V was shortened by 5 bases and J by 5 bases, with 19 bases between the two germline ends. The CDR3 sequence: CASSVYGTHQNNEQFF. In DNA form, the CDR3 reads TGTGCCAGCAGTGTCTACGGGACCCATCAAAACAATGAGCAGTTCTTC.

The chain has TRBV7-9 and TRBJ1-6, with D unclear. This CDR3 contains 12 residues. Looked up from germline, CDR1 is SEHNR and CDR2 is FQNEAQ (reference sequence). V was shortened by 5 bases and J by 11 bases, with 10 bases between the two germline ends. CDR3 protein: CASSRSRPPLHF. The CDR3 DNA reads as TGTGCCAGCAGCCGTAGTCGTCCACCCCTCCACTTT.

The rearrangement uses TRBV5-1 and TRBJ1-4; no clear D. Germline lookup yields CDR1 SGHRS and CDR2 YFSETQ. CDR3 length equals 14 residues. Trimming removed 0 bases from V and 3 bases from J, with 6 bases in between. CDR3 nucleotides: TGCGCCAGCAGCTTGGGGATCCCTAATGAAAAACTGTTTTTT. Translating it yields CASSLGIPNEKLFF. The full variable domain, with the rest looked up from reference TRBV5-1 and TRBJ1-4, is KAGVTQTPRYLIKTRGQQVTLSCSPISGHRSVSWYQQTPGQGLQFLFEYFSETQRNKGNFPGRFSGRQFSNSRSEMNVSTLELGDSALYLCASSLGIPNEKLFFGSGTQLSVL.

This clone appeared a single time. The chain links TRBV2 to TRBJ2-4; the match to TRBD1 covers 9 bases. The V segment lost 6 bases and the J segment 9 bases; nucleotides outside the gene matches: 15. The CDR3 totals 16 residues. Germline values: CDR1 SNHLY, CDR2 FYNNEI. CDR3 region: CASRRTGGPTGAIQYF. CDR3 sequence (DNA): TGTGCCAGCAGGAGAACAGGGGGCCCCACGGGCGCCATTCAGTACTTC.

The V gene is TRBV7-8, the J gene TRBJ1-5; D call uncertain. Germline loops: CDR1 SGHVS, CDR2 FQNEAQ. The germline V and J ends were trimmed by 1 base and 2 bases, with 9 bases remaining between them. This CDR3 is built from 15 residues. The DNA of the CDR3 is TGTGCCAGCAGCTTAGTAGGCGGTGGCAATCAGCCCCAGCATTTT. Translating it yields CASSLVGGGNQPQHF.

This clone was counted a single time. The chain is built from TRBV7-2 and TRBJ1-4; possibly TRBD1 for D (6 bases). There are 16 residues in the CDR3. V was shortened by 5 bases and J by 5 bases, with 18 bases between the two germline ends. Germline CDR1 SGHTA, CDR2 FQGNSA. The CDR3 DNA is TGTGCCAGCAGCCCGGGAGGCGCAGGGGTGAATGAAAAACTGTTTTTT. Its translation: CASSPGGAGVNEKLFF.

The CDR3 nucleotides are TGTGCCAGCAGCTTAGGTGGGACTAGCGGGAGAGGGGAGACCCAGTACTTC. As protein: CASSLGGTSGRGETQYF. The chain has TRBV11-2 and TRBJ2-5; 14 bases are a match to TRBD2. Unmatched junction bases numbered 6, after V lost 1 base and J lost 5 bases. From germline, CDR1 is SGHAT and CDR2 FQNNGV. The CDR3 loop spans 17 amino acids.

The V call is TRBV30, the J call TRBJ1-2, with D perhaps matching TRBD1 (5 bases). CDR1 GTSNPN and CDR2 SVGIG come from the germline V gene (reference sequence). The CDR3 runs to 14 residues. Deletions cut 2 bases from V and 5 bases from J, with 15 bases between. The CDR3 bases are TGTGCCTGGAGTTCCCCAGGGAACGGGTATGGCTACACCTTC. It translates to CAWSSPGNGYGYTF.

The J gene is TRBJ2-2, the V gene TRBV6-6, with D tentatively TRBD2 (5 bases). V dropped 6 bases and J dropped 7 bases, with 9 bases sitting between them. The CDR3 spans 12 residues. CDR1 is MNHNY and CDR2 is SVGAGI in the germline V gene (reference sequence). CDR3 region: CASRLEGGELFF. CDR3 nucleotides: TGTGCCAGCAGATTAGAGGGCGGGGAGCTGTTTTTT.

Concerning this clone: The same CDR3 is also encoded by other DNA sequences in this sample. The chain couples TRBV5-4 to TRBJ1-2; D possibly corresponds to TRBD1 (5 bases). The CDR3 covers 12 residues. Germline values: CDR1 SGHNT, CDR2 YYREEE (reference sequence). The V end was cut by 0 bases, the J end by 8 bases, with 8 bases between. The CDR3 sequence: CASSLGGGGYTF. The DNA of the CDR3 is TGTGCCAGCAGCTTGGGGGGCGGGGGCTACACCTTC.

The V call is TRBV28, the J call TRBJ2-5; 8 bases fit TRBD1. The CDR3 totals 12 residues. Trimming at V came to 11 bases and at J to 4 bases, leaving 6 bases not matched to a gene. Germline V gene lookup returns CDR1 MDHEN and CDR2 SYDVKM. The CDR3 DNA sequence: TGTGCCGCCCGTGGACAGGGAGAGACCCAGTACTTC. Its translation is CAARGQGETQYF. The variable domain in full, with the rest retrieved from reference TRBV28 and TRBJ2-5, is DVKVTQSSRYLVKRTGEKVFLECVQDMDHENMFWYRQDPGLGLRLIYFSYDVKMKEKGDIPEGYSVSREKKERFSLILESASTNQTSMYLCAARGQGETQYFGPGTRLLVL.

CDR3 nucleotide sequence: TGTGCCAGCAGCTTAGCCCACCCCTTTAAGGTAGCGGAAGGATACGAGCAGTACTTC. It yields the protein CASSLAHPFKVAEGYEQYF. The gene calls are TRBV7-8 and TRBJ2-7; D is possibly TRBD2 (6 bases). Per the germline V gene, CDR1 is SGHVS and CDR2 is FQNEAQ. The CDR3 sequence is 19 residues long. V dropped 0 bases and J dropped 4 bases, with 25 bases sitting between them.

V usage is TRBV27 and J usage is TRBJ2-7, with D perhaps being TRBD1 or TRBD2 (5 bases each). There are 14 residues in the CDR3. V lost 6 bases, J lost 2 bases, and 14 bases lay in between. In germline, CDR1 is MNHEY, CDR2 SMNVEV (reference sequence). The CDR3 spells CASSGALGPYEQYF. The CDR3 nucleotides read TGTGCCAGCAGCGGGGCCCTGGGGCCCTACGAGCAGTACTTC.

The CDR3 is CASSFGAGGTDTQYF. The CDR3 DNA reads as TGCGCCAGCAGCTTTGGGGCAGGAGGCACAGATACGCAGTATTTT. This chain uses TRBV5-1 with TRBJ2-3, with a possible D match to TRBD1 (5 bases). V was cut by 2 bases and J by 1 base, with 11 bases left in between. The CDR3 is 15 residues long. Germline V gene sequence: CDR1 SGHRS, CDR2 YFSETQ. The variable domain in full, completed from reference TRBV5-1 and TRBJ2-3, reads KAGVTQTPRYLIKTRGQQVTLSCSPISGHRSVSWYQQTPGQGLQFLFEYFSETQRNKGNFPGRFSGRQFSNSRSEMNVSTLELGDSALYLCASSFGAGGTDTQYFGPGTRLTVL.

The gene calls are TRBV7-8 and TRBJ2-5; D call uncertain. Trimming took 3 bases from V and 4 from J, leaving 12 bases between them. The germline V gene encodes CDR1 SGHVS and CDR2 FQNEAQ. This CDR3 region has 14 residues. CDR3: CASSFLGWGETQYF. The CDR3, as DNA: TGTGCCAGCAGCTTCCTAGGGTGGGGAGAGACCCAGTACTTC.

Only one count was recorded for this clone. The chain carries TRBV5-1 and TRBJ2-2, with D maybe TRBD1 (6 bases). This CDR3 has 16 residues. Germline V gives CDR1 SGHRS, CDR2 YFSETQ. Trimming removed 4 bases from V and 3 bases from J, with 16 bases in between. The CDR3 nucleotides read TGCGCCAGCAGCCCGATGTGGGGGCGCGACACCGGGGAGCTGTTTTTT. Its translation is CASSPMWGRDTGELFF. Variable domain in full (rest from reference TRBV5-1 and TRBJ2-2): KAGVTQTPRYLIKTRGQQVTLSCSPISGHRSVSWYQQTPGQGLQFLFEYFSETQRNKGNFPGRFSGRQFSNSRSEMNVSTLELGDSALYLCASSPMWGRDTGELFFGEGSRLTVL.

In this sample, this clone turned up once. This chain joins TRBV4-1 and TRBJ2-1, with D possibly TRBD2 on 5 matching bases. The V gene's germline CDR1 is MGHRA and CDR2 YSYEKL. The CDR3 covers 13 residues. V dropped 1 base and J dropped 8 bases, with 9 bases sitting between them. CDR3 nucleotide sequence: TGCGCCAGCAGCCAAGGGCGGGTGGATGAGCAGTTCTTC. It specifies CASSQGRVDEQFF.

This chain uses TRBV19 with TRBJ1-5; D remains ambiguous. This CDR3 has 14 residues. Trimming removed 11 bases at V and 0 bases at J, with 14 bases between. Germline V gene lookup returns CDR1 LNHDA and CDR2 SQIVND (reference sequence). The CDR3 bases are TGTGCCTCTCGGAGGCAGAGTAGCAATCAGCCCCAGCATTTT. Translated: CASRRQSSNQPQHF.

Here the CDR3 DNA reads TGCGCCAGCAGCCAAGCGGGGCAGGGTCAGACCCAGTACTTC. Translating it yields CASSQAGQGQTQYF. The V gene is TRBV4-3, the J gene TRBJ2-5; D might be TRBD1 or TRBD2, each matching 5 bases. This CDR3 is built from 14 residues. The ends were cut back, 1 base at V and 6 bases at J, with 12 bases in the middle. Germline CDR1 and CDR2: LGHNA and YSLEER.

The genes are TRBV27 and TRBJ1-2; D perhaps matches TRBD1 (5 bases). V was trimmed by 3 bases and J by 7 bases, leaving 12 bases between them. The CDR3 consists of 13 residues. Germline CDR1 and CDR2: MNHEY and SMNVEV (reference sequence). The CDR3 region is CASSFRGLGGYTF. CDR3 sequence (DNA): TGTGCCAGCAGTTTTAGGGGTTTGGGTGGCTACACCTTC.

V and J are TRBV4-3 and TRBJ2-1; the D is unclear. The CDR3 sequence is 13 residues long. The V and J ends lost 2 bases and 8 bases respectively, with 10 bases between them. Germline lookup yields CDR1 LGHNA and CDR2 YSLEER. The CDR3 DNA follows: TGCGCCAGCAGCCAACAGGTAGAGGATGAGCAGTTCTTC. It yields the protein CASSQQVEDEQFF.

The chain uses TRBV7-2 and TRBJ2-1, with TRBD1 as a possible D gene (5 bases). The CDR3 covers 16 residues. From germline, CDR1 is SGHTA and CDR2 FQGNSA. Trimming pared 5 bases from V and 0 bases from J, leaving 14 bases between. CDR3 loop: CASSIYRRSSYNEQFF. CDR3 nucleotides: TGTGCCAGCAGCATCTACAGGCGGAGCTCCTACAATGAGCAGTTCTTC.